This TCR beta chain emerged from a study of blood T cells in healthy people across ages. Overall study findings and caveats: A roughly linear fall in TCR beta diversity per million T cells was seen with increasing age.

For the second PCR, which ran for roughly 7 to 11 cycles, a sample-barcoded 5' primer and a J-beta primer mix were used. Each cDNA molecule carried a tag from a template-switch adaptor that contained 12 random nucleotides. TCRdb analysed the 5' RACE reads with MiXCR anew, one entry per CDR3 protein. Of about a million distinct CDR3 sequences in the sample, approximately 38% were seen once. This clonotype was picked up a small number of times. Its antigen is as yet unknown. Germline CDR1 is SGHVS and CDR2 is FQNEAQ. V lost 1 base and J lost 1, with 10 bases in between. The CDR3 is made up of 15 amino acids. Every donor contributed roughly 10 milliliters of peripheral blood by blood draw.

The receptor was isolated from a man between 18 and 35 years old in good health. Sequencing used blood. The chain carries TRBV7-8 and TRBJ1-2, with D perhaps matching TRBD1 (5 bases). In DNA form, the CDR3 reads TGTGCCAGCAGCTTAGGAGAGGGGATTAACTATGGCTACACCTTC. Translation: CASSLGEGINYGYTF.